The 25 T cell receptor beta chains presented below share a single source sample, sequenced in a study of CD8 T cells in ankylosing spondylitis. TCRdb fed the 5' RACE reads into MiXCR, producing one record per CDR3 protein. The sample lists around 250,000 distinct CDR3 sequences, 18% occurring once. The specimen sequenced was blood, either unsorted or a sorted T cell fraction (not recorded which). The receptor set was obtained from a male donor with ankylosing spondylitis or in good health (not recorded which).

J is TRBJ2-7 and V is TRBV12-3 or TRBV12-4; possibly TRBD1 for D (6 bases). The CDR3 extends over 14 amino acids. Trimming cost V 2 bases and J 5 bases, with 13 bases left between them. The CDR3 loop reads CASSLSGHPHEQYF. CDR3 DNA: TGTGCCAGCAGTTTATCGGGACACCCCCACGAGCAGTACTTC.

This clonotype was observed a handful of times. The V and J genes are TRBV12-3 or TRBV12-4 and TRBJ2-3; D assignment may be TRBD1 or TRBD2 (5 bases each). The CDR3 is made up of 13 amino acids. V dropped 10 bases and J dropped 2 bases, with 13 bases sitting between them. As DNA, the CDR3 is TGTGCCAACGGGGACCGTCTCACAGATACGCAGTATTTT. Amino acids: CANGDRLTDTQYF.

The chain joins TRBV29-1 to TRBJ2-7; 10 bases match TRBD2. Germline CDR1 and CDR2: SQVTM and ANQGSEA. CDR3 length: 16 residues. V was pared by 5 bases and J by 3 bases, with 13 bases of the junction left unmatched. CDR3 sequence reads: CSVSMGLAGDLYEQYF. The CDR3 nucleotides read TGCAGCGTTTCGATGGGGCTAGCGGGAGACCTCTACGAGCAGTACTTC.

The V gene is TRBV6-1, the J gene TRBJ2-7; 8 bases are shared with TRBD2. With V trimmed by 8 bases and J by 1 base, 7 bases remained unmatched. CDR3 length: 14 residues. In germline, CDR1 is MNHNS, CDR2 SASEGT. The CDR3 bases are TGTGCCAGCTCCAGCGGGAGTGTATCCTACGAGCAGTACTTC. Translated: CASSSGSVSYEQYF.

In its sample, this clonotype was seen a few times. The J gene is TRBJ1-6, the V gene TRBV27; D possibly corresponds to TRBD1 (6 bases). The CDR3 has 16 residues. V lost 4 bases and J lost 6, with 16 bases in between. CDR1 is MNHEY and CDR2 is SMNVEV in the germline V gene (reference sequence). The CDR3 here is CASSSGQGLSNSPLHF. The CDR3 coding sequence is TGTGCCAGCAGTTCGGGACAAGGGCTTAGTAATTCACCCCTCCACTTT.

The table lists this clonotype with a few counts. This chain connects TRBV29-1 to TRBJ2-1, with D maybe TRBD2 (5 bases). The CDR3 spans 14 residues. Trimming pared 6 bases from V and 4 bases from J, leaving 16 bases between. Germline V lookup: CDR1 SQVTM, CDR2 ANQGSEA. The chain's CDR3 is CSVEPEEEYNEQFF. The CDR3, as DNA: TGCAGCGTGGAACCGGAGGAGGAATACAATGAGCAGTTCTTC.

This clonotype was counted between two and nine times. V usage is TRBV10-3 and J usage is TRBJ2-7; 7 bases agree with TRBD2. V was clipped by 0 bases and J by 1 base; unmatched bases: 6. The CDR3 consists of 16 residues. Germline-derived CDR1 and CDR2 are ENHRY and SYGVKD. This chain's CDR3 is CAISESRRGSSYEQYF. The CDR3 DNA is TGTGCCATCAGTGAGTCGCGGCGGGGGTCGTCCTACGAGCAGTACTTC.

In its sample, this clonotype was seen a few times. The chain couples TRBV29-1 to TRBJ2-7, with D possibly TRBD2 on 5 matching bases. Per the germline V gene, CDR1 is SQVTM and CDR2 is ANQGSEA. Trimming stripped 4 bases from V and 4 bases from J, with 17 bases between. CDR3 length: 14 residues. CDR3 loop: CSVGHGVMGYEQYF. CDR3 coding DNA: TGCAGCGTTGGCCACGGGGTTATGGGGTACGAGCAGTACTTC.

This clonotype occurred a few times. The V call is TRBV28, the J call TRBJ2-7, with TRBD1 identical over 7 bases. The length of the CDR3 is 15 residues. V shed 5 bases, J shed 0 bases, and the junction held 7 bases outside the gene matches. Germline V lookup: CDR1 MDHEN, CDR2 SYDVKM. CDR3 coding DNA: TGTGCCAGCAGTCCCACAGGGGCGATCTCCTACGAGCAGTACTTC. As protein: CASSPTGAISYEQYF.

This clonotype was found many times. This chain links TRBV20-1 with TRBJ1-1; the D is unclear. Between the trimmed V and J ends, which lost 4 bases and 8 bases, there was a span of 11 bases. Germline assignment: CDR1 DFQATT and CDR2 SNEGSKA (reference sequence). The CDR3 length is 11 residues. The CDR3: CSATWLIEAFF. The DNA for the CDR3 is TGCAGTGCTACGTGGCTGATCGAAGCTTTCTTT.

This clonotype was found a few times. This chain links TRBV9 with TRBJ2-7, with D possibly TRBD1 on 6 matching bases. Germline CDR1 SGDLS, CDR2 YYNGEE. The ends were cut back, 0 bases at V and 5 bases at J, with 12 bases in the middle. The CDR3 sequence is 14 residues long. The CDR3 DNA follows: TGTGCCAGCAGCGTAGCCCTGGGGGCCCACGAGCAGTACTTC. Translating gives CASSVALGAHEQYF.

This clonotype turned up a few times. The V and J genes are TRBV27 and TRBJ1-4; D may be TRBD1 (6 bases). From germline, CDR1 is MNHEY and CDR2 SMNVEV (reference sequence). CDR3 length: 20 amino acids. Trimming cost V 0 bases and J 0 bases, with 20 bases left between them. The CDR3 DNA follows: TGTGCCAGCAGTTTATCAGCGGGGGCTGGCGGTTGGGCAACTAATGAAAAACTGTTTTTT. It codes for CASSLSAGAGGWATNEKLFF.

The sample holds a few counts of this clonotype. J is TRBJ2-7 and V is TRBV2; perhaps TRBD1 as D (6 bases). The V end was cut by 8 bases, the J end by 0 bases, with 11 bases between. Per the germline V gene, CDR1 is SNHLY and CDR2 is FYNNEI. This CDR3 spans 13 amino acids. CDR3 in DNA: TGTGCCAGCGAAAGGACAGACTCCTACGAGCAGTACTTC. The encoded protein is CASERTDSYEQYF.

This clonotype was counted ten times or more. The chain recombines TRBV29-1 with TRBJ2-7, with TRBD2 matching 7 bases. Germline CDR1 reads SQVTM; CDR2 reads ANQGSEA. J gave up 2 bases and V 3 bases, and 4 bases lay outside the gene matches. This CDR3 has 13 residues. The CDR3 DNA follows: TGCAGCGTTGAGCGGGAGACCCCCTACGAGCAGTACTTC. It codes for CSVERETPYEQYF.

The J gene is TRBJ2-7, the V gene TRBV15, with TRBD1 as a possible D gene (6 bases). The CDR3 spans 15 residues. Between the trimmed V and J ends, which lost 1 base and 5 bases, there was a span of 15 bases. The germline V gene has CDR1 LNHNV and CDR2 YYDKDF (reference sequence). CDR3 sequence (DNA): TGTGCCACCAGCAGAGTACCCAGGGGTTCCCACGAGCAGTACTTC. It yields the protein CATSRVPRGSHEQYF.

This clonotype was seen only a few times. The chain recombines TRBV10-3 with TRBJ1-2; 12 bases line up with TRBD1. Trimming removed 6 bases from V and 5 bases from J; junction bases left unmatched: 10. The length of the CDR3 is 16 residues. Germline assignment: CDR1 ENHRY and CDR2 SYGVKD. The chain's CDR3 is CAIRRPGQGADYGYTF. In nucleotides, the CDR3 is TGTGCCATCAGGAGACCGGGACAGGGGGCGGATTATGGCTACACCTTC.

The chain has TRBV3-1 and TRBJ2-4, with TRBD2 matching over 7 bases. After removal of 0 bases from V and 1 base from J, the junction contained 12 bases not matched to a gene. The CDR3 is 19 amino acids. From germline, CDR1 is LGHDT and CDR2 YNNKEL (reference sequence). The chain's CDR3 is CASSQDAGEASEAKNIQYF. The DNA for the CDR3 is TGTGCCAGCAGCCAAGATGCGGGGGAAGCTAGCGAGGCCAAAAACATTCAGTACTTC.

This clonotype was found a few times. The chain couples TRBV5-6 to TRBJ2-5; D is undetermined. This CDR3 has 13 residues. Per germline, CDR1 SGHDT and CDR2 YYEEEE. Trimming took 3 bases from V and 5 from J, leaving 11 bases between them. The CDR3 DNA reads TGTGCCAGCAGCTCGGCCCTACGGGAGACCCAGTACTTC. This codes for CASSSALRETQYF. The full variable domain, rest sourced from reference TRBV5-6 and TRBJ2-5, is DAGVTQSPTHLIKTRGQQVTLRCSPKSGHDTVSWYQQALGQGPQFIFQYYEEEERQRGNFPDRFSGHQFPNYSSELNVNALLLGDSALYLCASSSALRETQYFGPGTRLLVL.

The chain combines TRBV7-9 with TRBJ2-3; weak D call: TRBD2 (5 bases). Trimming cost V 0 bases and J 1 base, with 8 bases left between them. The germline V gene has CDR1 SEHNR and CDR2 FQNEAQ (reference sequence). The CDR3 covers 15 residues. Here the CDR3 reads CASSLAGVGTDTQYF. DNA of the CDR3: TGTGCCAGCAGCTTAGCGGGAGTGGGCACAGATACGCAGTATTTT.

In its sample, this clonotype was seen many times. The J gene is TRBJ2-1, the V gene TRBV15; weak D call: TRBD2 (6 bases). Trimming cost V 5 bases and J 3 bases, with 20 bases left between them. This CDR3 region has 17 residues. Germline V gene data show CDR1 as LNHNV and CDR2 as YYDKDF (reference sequence). For the CDR3, the DNA is TGTGCCACCAGCGGCGGGTTGGGAGGAATGCTCTACAATGAGCAGTTCTTC. It yields the protein CATSGGLGGMLYNEQFF. The full variable domain, completed using reference TRBV15 and TRBJ2-1, is DAMVIQNPRYQVTQFGKPVTLSCSQTLNHNVMYWYQQKSSQAPKLLFHYYDKDFNNEADTPDNFQSRRPNTSFCFLDIRSPGLGDTAMYLCATSGGLGGMLYNEQFFGPGTRLTVL.

V usage is TRBV29-1 and J usage is TRBJ2-2; possible D gene TRBD1, 6 bases. The germline V gene encodes CDR1 SQVTM and CDR2 ANQGSEA. The CDR3 is 14 residues long. With 2 bases removed from V and 7 bases from J, the gap between germline ends came to 14 bases. CDR3 nucleotides: TGCAGCGTTGAACCCATAACAGGGAGCGGGGAGCTGTTTTTT. This sequence encodes CSVEPITGSGELFF.

The V call is TRBV7-9, the J call TRBJ2-1; 7 bases agree with TRBD2. Germline V gene sequence: CDR1 SEHNR, CDR2 FQNEAQ (reference sequence). Trimming at V came to 4 bases and at J to 16 bases, leaving 7 bases not matched to a gene. The length of the CDR3 is 11 residues. CDR3 residues: CASSSGLGDFF. CDR3 in DNA: TGTGCCAGCAGCTCCGGACTAGGGGACTTCTTC.

The CDR3 DNA follows: TGTGCCAGCAGCTCTTCGACAGGGCCTAACGCTGAAGCTTTCTTT. Translated, it gives CASSSSTGPNAEAFF. The chain is built from TRBV7-8 and TRBJ1-1; 7 bases agree with TRBD1. CDR1 is SGHVS, CDR2 FQNEAQ, per germline. The CDR3 loop spans 15 amino acids. Unmatched junction bases numbered 11, after V lost 4 bases and J lost 6 bases.

The chain employs TRBV9 and TRBJ2-2; 9 nucleotides align to TRBD2. The CDR3 has 16 residues. CDR1 is SGDLS and CDR2 is YYNGEE in the germline V gene. J lost 3 bases, V lost 0 bases, and 3 bases had no gene match. The CDR3 here is CASSVEGGRDTGELFF. The DNA of the CDR3 is TGTGCCAGCAGCGTAGAAGGCGGGAGGGACACCGGGGAGCTGTTTTTT.

This clonotype was detected only a few times. The chain joins TRBV6-2 or TRBV6-3 to TRBJ2-7; D not certain. V lost 4 bases, J lost 2 bases, and 6 bases lay in between. CDR1 MNHEY and CDR2 SVGEGT come from the germline V gene. The CDR3 has 12 residues. Written as DNA, the CDR3 is TGTGCCAGCAGTTCAGCAACCTACGAGCAGTACTTC. Amino acid sequence: CASSSATYEQYF.